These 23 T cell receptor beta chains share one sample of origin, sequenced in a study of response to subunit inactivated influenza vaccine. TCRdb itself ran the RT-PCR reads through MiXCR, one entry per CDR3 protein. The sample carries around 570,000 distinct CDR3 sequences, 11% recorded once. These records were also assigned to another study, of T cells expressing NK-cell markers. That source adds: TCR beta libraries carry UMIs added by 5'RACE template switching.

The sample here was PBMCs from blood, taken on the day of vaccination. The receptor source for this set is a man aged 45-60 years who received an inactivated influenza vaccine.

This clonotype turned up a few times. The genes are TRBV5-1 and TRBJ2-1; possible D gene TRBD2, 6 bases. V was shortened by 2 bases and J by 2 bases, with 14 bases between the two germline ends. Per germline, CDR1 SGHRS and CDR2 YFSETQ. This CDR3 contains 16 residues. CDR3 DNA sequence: TGCGCCAGCAGCTTACTCACGTCGGGGGCCTACAATGAGCAGTTCTTC. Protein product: CASSLLTSGAYNEQFF.

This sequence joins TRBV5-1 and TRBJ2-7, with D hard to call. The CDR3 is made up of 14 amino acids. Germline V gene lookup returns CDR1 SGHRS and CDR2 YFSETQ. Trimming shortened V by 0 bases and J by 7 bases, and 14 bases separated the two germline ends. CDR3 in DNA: TGCGCCAGCAGCTTGGGGCAGCGACCTACTGAGCAGTACTTC. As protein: CASSLGQRPTEQYF.

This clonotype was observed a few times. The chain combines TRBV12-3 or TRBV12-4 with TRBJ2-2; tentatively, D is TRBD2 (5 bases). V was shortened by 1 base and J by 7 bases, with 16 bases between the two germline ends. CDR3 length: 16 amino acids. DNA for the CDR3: TGTGCCAGCAGTTTAGTAATTTTGGGAGTCGACGGGGAGCTGTTTTTT. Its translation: CASSLVILGVDGELFF.

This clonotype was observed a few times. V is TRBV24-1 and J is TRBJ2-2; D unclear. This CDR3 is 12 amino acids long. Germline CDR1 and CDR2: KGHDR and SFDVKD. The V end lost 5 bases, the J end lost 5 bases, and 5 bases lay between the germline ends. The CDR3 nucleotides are TGTGCCACCAGTGTCCCGACCGGGGAGCTGTTTTTT. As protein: CATSVPTGELFF.

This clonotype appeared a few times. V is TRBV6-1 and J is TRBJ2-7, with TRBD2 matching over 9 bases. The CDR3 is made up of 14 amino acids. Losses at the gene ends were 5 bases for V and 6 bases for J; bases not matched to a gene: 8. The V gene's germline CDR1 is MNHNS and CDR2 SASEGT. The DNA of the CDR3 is TGTGCCAGCAGTACGCCGGGACTAGCAGGCGAGCAGTACTTC. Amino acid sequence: CASSTPGLAGEQYF.

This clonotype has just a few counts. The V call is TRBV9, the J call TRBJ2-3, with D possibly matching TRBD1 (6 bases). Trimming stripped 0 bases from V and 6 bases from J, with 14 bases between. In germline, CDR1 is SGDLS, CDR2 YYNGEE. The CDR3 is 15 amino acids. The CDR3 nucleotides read TGTGCCAGCAGCGTAGTGGGGGCTGGCGGCGATACGCAGTATTTT. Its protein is CASSVVGAGGDTQYF.

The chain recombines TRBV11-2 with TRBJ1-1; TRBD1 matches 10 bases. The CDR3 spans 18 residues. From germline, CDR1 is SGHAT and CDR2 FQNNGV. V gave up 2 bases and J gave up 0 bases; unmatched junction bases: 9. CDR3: CASSLFLRDRGMNTEAFF. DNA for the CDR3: TGTGCCAGCAGCTTATTCCTGAGGGACAGGGGCATGAACACTGAAGCTTTCTTT.

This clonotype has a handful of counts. CDR3 sequence (DNA): TGCGCCAGCAGCCAAGATCTGGCCGCGACAACCGGAAATGGGCAGTATTTT. This translates into CASSQDLAATTGNGQYF. The V and J genes are TRBV4-3 and TRBJ2-3; D unresolved. CDR1 LGHNA and CDR2 YSLEER come from the germline V gene. V was trimmed by 0 bases and J by 11 bases, leaving 24 bases between them. The CDR3 is 17 residues long.

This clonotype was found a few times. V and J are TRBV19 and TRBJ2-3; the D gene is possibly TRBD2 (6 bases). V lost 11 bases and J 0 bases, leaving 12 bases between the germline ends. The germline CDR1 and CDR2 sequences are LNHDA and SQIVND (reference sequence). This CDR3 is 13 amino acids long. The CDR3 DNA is TGTGCCTCATTAGCGGTTAGCACAGATACGCAGTATTTT. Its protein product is CASLAVSTDTQYF.

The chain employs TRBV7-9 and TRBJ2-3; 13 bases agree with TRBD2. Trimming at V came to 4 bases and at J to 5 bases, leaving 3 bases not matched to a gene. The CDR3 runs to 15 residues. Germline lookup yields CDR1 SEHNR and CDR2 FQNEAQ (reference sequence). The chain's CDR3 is CASSSRLAGGDTQYF. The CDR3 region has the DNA TGTGCCAGCAGCTCGAGACTAGCGGGAGGAGATACGCAGTATTTT.

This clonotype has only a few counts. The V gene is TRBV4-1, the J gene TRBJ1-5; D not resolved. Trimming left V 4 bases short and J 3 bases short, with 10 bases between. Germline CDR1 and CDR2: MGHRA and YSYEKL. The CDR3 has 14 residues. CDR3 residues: CASSPLQYNQPQHF. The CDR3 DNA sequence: TGCGCCAGCAGCCCGCTTCAGTACAATCAGCCCCAGCATTTT.

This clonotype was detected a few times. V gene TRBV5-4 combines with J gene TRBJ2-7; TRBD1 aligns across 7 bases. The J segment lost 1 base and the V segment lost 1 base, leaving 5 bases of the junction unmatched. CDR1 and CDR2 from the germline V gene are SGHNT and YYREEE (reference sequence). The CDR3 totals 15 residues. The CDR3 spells CASSLNRDRSYEQYF. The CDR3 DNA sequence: TGTGCCAGCAGCTTGAATCGGGACAGATCCTACGAGCAGTACTTC.

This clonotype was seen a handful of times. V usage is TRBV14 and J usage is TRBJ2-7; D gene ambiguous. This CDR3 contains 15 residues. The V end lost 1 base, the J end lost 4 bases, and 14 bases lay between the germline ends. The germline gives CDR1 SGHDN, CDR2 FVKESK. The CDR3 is CASSQAEALPYEQYF. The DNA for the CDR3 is TGTGCCAGCAGCCAAGCAGAGGCCCTCCCGTACGAGCAGTACTTC.

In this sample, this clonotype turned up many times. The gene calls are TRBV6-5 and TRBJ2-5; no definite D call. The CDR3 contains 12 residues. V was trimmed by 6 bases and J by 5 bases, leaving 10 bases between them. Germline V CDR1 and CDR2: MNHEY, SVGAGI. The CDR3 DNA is TGTGCCAGCAGCCACACCAGGGAGACCCAGTACTTC. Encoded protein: CASSHTRETQYF.

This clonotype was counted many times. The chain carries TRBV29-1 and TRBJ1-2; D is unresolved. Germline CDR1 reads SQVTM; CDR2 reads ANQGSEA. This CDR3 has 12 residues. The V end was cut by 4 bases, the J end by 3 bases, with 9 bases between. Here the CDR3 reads CSVGEPDYGYTF. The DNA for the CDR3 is TGCAGCGTTGGAGAACCCGACTATGGCTACACCTTC.

The CDR3 DNA follows: TGTGCCAGCAGTTCAGATAACACCGGGGAGCTGTTTTTT. Protein sequence: CASSSDNTGELFF. V and J are TRBV2 and TRBJ2-2; D ambiguous. Trimming removed 5 bases at V and 2 bases at J, with 6 bases between. The CDR3 has 13 amino acids. Per germline, CDR1 SNHLY and CDR2 FYNNEI.

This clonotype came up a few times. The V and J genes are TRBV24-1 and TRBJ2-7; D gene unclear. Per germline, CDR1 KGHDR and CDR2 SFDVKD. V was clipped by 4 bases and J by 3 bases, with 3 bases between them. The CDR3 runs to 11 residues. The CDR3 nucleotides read TGTGCCACCAGTGACCACTACGAGCAGTACTTC. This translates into CATSDHYEQYF.

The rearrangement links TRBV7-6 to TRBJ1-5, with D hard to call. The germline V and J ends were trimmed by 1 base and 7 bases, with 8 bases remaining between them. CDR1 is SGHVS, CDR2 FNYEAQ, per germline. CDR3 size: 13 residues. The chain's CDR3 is CASSLGESQPQHF. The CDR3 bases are TGTGCCAGCAGCTTAGGGGAGAGCCAGCCCCAGCATTTT.

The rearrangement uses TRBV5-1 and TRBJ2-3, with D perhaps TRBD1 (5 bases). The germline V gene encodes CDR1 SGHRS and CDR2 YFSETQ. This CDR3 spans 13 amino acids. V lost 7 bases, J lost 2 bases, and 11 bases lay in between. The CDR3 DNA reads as TGCGCCAGCCACGTGACAGACACAGATACGCAGTATTTT. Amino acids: CASHVTDTDTQYF. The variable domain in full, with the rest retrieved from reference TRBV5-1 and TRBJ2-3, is KAGVTQTPRYLIKTRGQQVTLSCSPISGHRSVSWYQQTPGQGLQFLFEYFSETQRNKGNFPGRFSGRQFSNSRSEMNVSTLELGDSALYLCASHVTDTDTQYFGPGTRLTVL.

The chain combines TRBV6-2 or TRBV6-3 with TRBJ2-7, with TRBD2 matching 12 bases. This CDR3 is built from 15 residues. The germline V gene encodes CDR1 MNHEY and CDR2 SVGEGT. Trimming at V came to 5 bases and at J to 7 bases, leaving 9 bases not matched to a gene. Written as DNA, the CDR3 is TGTGCCAGCAGTCCAAGACTAGCGGGAGCAGAGGAGCAGTACTTC. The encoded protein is CASSPRLAGAEEQYF.

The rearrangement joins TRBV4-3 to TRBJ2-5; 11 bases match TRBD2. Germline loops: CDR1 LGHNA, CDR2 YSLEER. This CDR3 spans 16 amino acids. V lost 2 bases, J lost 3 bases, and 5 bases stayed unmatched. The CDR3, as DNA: TGCGCCAGCAGCCAAATAATGACTAGCGGGAAAGAGACCCAGTACTTC. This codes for CASSQIMTSGKETQYF.

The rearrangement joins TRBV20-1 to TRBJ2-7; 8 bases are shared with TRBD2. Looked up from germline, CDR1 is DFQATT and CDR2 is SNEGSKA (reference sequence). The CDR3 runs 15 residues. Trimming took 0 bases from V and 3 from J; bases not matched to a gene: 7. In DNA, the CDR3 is TGCAGTGCTAGAGATCTGGATAGCGGGGTCTACGAGCAGTACTTC. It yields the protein CSARDLDSGVYEQYF.

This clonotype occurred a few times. The CDR3 sequence is CASSAHIRETQYF. CDR3 DNA: TGTGCCAGCAGCGCTCATATCCGGGAGACCCAGTACTTC. The J gene is TRBJ2-5, the V gene TRBV7-2; D remains unclear. V lost 5 bases and J 5 bases, leaving 12 bases between the germline ends. The CDR3 has 13 amino acids. CDR1 is SGHTA, CDR2 FQGNSA, per germline.